These 5 T cell receptor beta chains originate from one sample sequenced in a study of shared T cell receptors in the human thymus. The assay was immunoSEQ multiplex PCR, and TCRdb's table has in-frame clones only and misses some. The sample shows approximately 660,000 clones, roughly 90% of them seen only once. This sample also belongs to another study, concerning human thymus T cells.

Sequencing was carried out using thymocytes. These receptors were obtained from a boy less than two years old with a congenital heart defect.

The chain combines TRBV30 with TRBJ1-5; TRBD1 agrees at 10 bases. Germline V gene sequence: CDR1 GTSNPN, CDR2 SVGIG (reference sequence). Unmatched junction bases numbered 8, after V lost 4 bases and J lost 2 bases. CDR3 size: 16 residues. CDR3 DNA: TGTGCCTGGACCCCTGGCGGGACAGGGGGCAATCAGCCCCAGCATTTT. Translating gives CAWTPGGTGGNQPQHF. The full variable domain, completed using reference TRBV30 and TRBJ1-5, is SQTIHQWPATLVQPVGSPLSLECTVEGTSNPNLYWYRQAAGRGLQLLFYSVGIGQISSEVPQNLSASRPQDRQFILSSKKLLLSDSGFYLCAWTPGGTGGNQPQHFGDGTRLSIL.

This clone was seen once. This sequence joins TRBV5-4 and TRBJ2-3, with 8 bases lining up with TRBD2. Trimming removed 2 bases from V and 1 base from J; junction bases left unmatched: 9. The CDR3 is made up of 17 amino acids. Germline V gives CDR1 SGHNT, CDR2 YYREEE (reference sequence). CDR3 DNA sequence: TGTGCCAGCAGCTTTGATTCCCGGCGGGAGGGCACAGATACGCAGTATTTT. Amino acids: CASSFDSRREGTDTQYF.

This clone was picked up one time. V gene TRBV28 combines with J gene TRBJ2-5; TRBD1 is a possible D gene (5 bases). The CDR3 is 11 amino acids. V shed 3 bases and J shed 10 bases, with 9 bases lying between them. Germline CDR1 reads MDHEN; CDR2 reads SYDVKM. Written as DNA, the CDR3 is TGTGCCAGCAGTTTCCAGGGTCTCCAGTACTTC. This gives the protein CASSFQGLQYF.

The chain is built from TRBV5-6 and TRBJ2-7, with 9 bases fitting TRBD2. This CDR3 is 15 amino acids long. J lost 1 base, V lost 2 bases, and 4 bases had no gene match. CDR1 SGHDT and CDR2 YYEEEE come from the germline V gene. For the CDR3, the DNA is TGTGCCAGCAGCTTCAGACTAGCGGATTCCTACGAGCAGTACTTC. It yields the protein CASSFRLADSYEQYF.

This chain joins TRBV2 and TRBJ2-5; 9 bases map to TRBD1. Looked up from germline, CDR1 is SNHLY and CDR2 is FYNNEI. V dropped 9 bases and J dropped 4; count of bases not matched to a gene: 3. This CDR3 comprises 12 residues. The CDR3 reads CASYRGPETQYF. In DNA form, the CDR3 reads TGTGCCAGTTACAGGGGGCCAGAGACCCAGTACTTC.